A single sample is the source of the 21 T cell receptor beta chains below, sequenced in a study of patients and donors after allogeneic stem cell transplantation. TCRdb independently ran MiXCR on the RT-PCR reads; one entry per CDR3 protein. The table records tens of thousands of distinct CDR3 sequences, about 44% of them present only once. Sequenced input: blood, either unsorted or a sorted T cell fraction (not recorded which). All receptors derive from a human donor who was either an allogeneic HSCT recipient or a stem cell or donor lymphocyte infusion donor (not recorded which). It is not recorded whose cells these are; they may come from a transplant donor.

The chain is built from TRBV9 and TRBJ1-1; 10 bases fit TRBD1. With V trimmed by 4 bases and J by 5 bases, 11 bases remained unmatched. The CDR3 has 16 residues. From germline, CDR1 is SGDLS and CDR2 YYNGEE. CDR3 amino acids: CASSPRGTGAVTEAFF. The CDR3 nucleotides read TGTGCCAGCAGCCCTCGGGGGACAGGGGCTGTGACTGAAGCTTTCTTT.

The V and J genes are TRBV9 and TRBJ1-2; D may be TRBD1 (6 bases). In germline, CDR1 is SGDLS, CDR2 YYNGEE. V lost 3 bases to trimming and J lost 7 bases, with 10 bases between them. This CDR3 has 12 residues. The CDR3 nucleotides read TGTGCCAGCAGCGGAAACAGGGTTGGCTACACCTTC. Translating it yields CASSGNRVGYTF. Full variable domain (outside the CDR3, taken from reference TRBV9 and TRBJ1-2): DSGVTQTPKHLITATGQRVTLRCSPRSGDLSVYWYQQSLDQGLQFLIQYYNGEERAKGNILERFSAQQFPDLHSELNLSSLELGDSALYFCASSGNRVGYTFGSGTRLTVV.

This clonotype was detected only a few times. The rearrangement uses TRBV18 and TRBJ1-4; D is undetermined. CDR1 and CDR2 (germline): KGHSH, LQKENI. Trimming left V 2 bases short and J 2 bases short, with 0 bases between. The CDR3 spans 12 residues. The CDR3 DNA reads as TGTGCCAGCTCACCAACTAATGAAAAACTGTTTTTT. Amino acid sequence: CASSPTNEKLFF.

The chain recombines TRBV7-8 with TRBJ2-3, with 12 bases aligning to TRBD2. The V gene's germline CDR1 is SGHVS and CDR2 FQNEAQ. V was pared by 5 bases and J by 3 bases, with 6 bases of the junction left unmatched. The CDR3 length is 16 residues. This CDR3 reads CASSARTSGATDTQYF. Written as DNA, the CDR3 is TGTGCCAGCAGCGCGCGGACTAGCGGGGCAACAGATACGCAGTATTTT. Using reference TRBV7-8 and TRBJ2-3 for the parts outside the CDR3, the full variable domain is GAGVSQSPRYKVAKRGQDVALRCDPISGHVSLFWYQQALGQGPEFLTYFQNEAQLDKSGLPSDRFFAERPEGSVSTLKIQRTQQEDSAVYLCASSARTSGATDTQYFGPGTRLTVL.

The chain recombines TRBV5-1 with TRBJ2-3; weak D call: TRBD1 (5 bases). This CDR3 has 15 amino acids. Trimming shortened V by 0 bases and J by 2 bases, and 10 bases separated the two germline ends. Germline V gene lookup returns CDR1 SGHRS and CDR2 YFSETQ. In nucleotides, the CDR3 is TGCGCCAGCAGCTTGGAACAGGTCCACACAGATACGCAGTATTTT. As protein: CASSLEQVHTDTQYF.

This clonotype was seen only a few times. The chain uses TRBV12-3 or TRBV12-4 and TRBJ1-2; no definite D call. Trimming pared 3 bases from V and 4 bases from J, leaving 18 bases between. The CDR3 runs to 16 residues. The CDR3 bases are TGTGCCAGCAGTTTGAGGGCCCCCTCTTCCCTCTATGGCTACACCTTC. The encoded protein is CASSLRAPSSLYGYTF.

This clonotype was seen only a few times. CDR3: CASSDSGALLQPQHF. The CDR3 coding sequence is TGTGCCAGCAGTGATTCCGGGGCCCTTCTTCAGCCCCAGCATTTT. The chain recombines TRBV2 with TRBJ1-5; the D gene is possibly TRBD1 (5 bases). Trimming removed 3 bases from V and 6 bases from J, with 15 bases in between. The germline gives CDR1 SNHLY, CDR2 FYNNEI. This CDR3 has 15 amino acids.

The V call is TRBV9, the J call TRBJ1-5; D may be TRBD1 (6 bases). The ends were cut back, 0 bases at V and 1 base at J, with 8 bases in the middle. There are 15 residues in the CDR3. Germline V gene sequence: CDR1 SGDLS, CDR2 YYNGEE. This chain's CDR3 is CASSVGRGSNQPQHF. CDR3 bases: TGTGCCAGCAGCGTAGGTAGGGGGAGCAATCAGCCCCAGCATTTT.

The chain is built from TRBV5-6 and TRBJ1-1; the match to TRBD1 covers 8 bases. Germline V gene lookup returns CDR1 SGHDT and CDR2 YYEEEE. V trimming: 2 bases; J trimming: 0 bases; junction bases outside the gene matches: 6. This CDR3 is built from 16 residues. CDR3 nucleotide sequence: TGTGCCAGCAGCTTCGGACAGGGCTGGATGAACACTGAAGCTTTCTTT. Translating gives CASSFGQGWMNTEAFF. Supplemented by reference TRBV5-6 and TRBJ1-1, the full variable domain reads DAGVTQSPTHLIKTRGQQVTLRCSPKSGHDTVSWYQQALGQGPQFIFQYYEEEERQRGNFPDRFSGHQFPNYSSELNVNALLLGDSALYLCASSFGQGWMNTEAFFGQGTRLTVV.

This clonotype came up a few times. The chain couples TRBV20-1 to TRBJ1-5, with D unresolved. CDR3 length: 14 residues. Trimming cost V 0 bases and J 5 bases, with 11 bases left between them. CDR1 and CDR2 from the germline V gene are DFQATT and SNEGSKA (reference sequence). The CDR3 DNA is TGCAGTGCTAGAGATCGAGACACATATCAGCCCCAGCATTTT. It is translated as CSARDRDTYQPQHF.

This clonotype turned up a few times. The chain combines TRBV20-1 with TRBJ1-1; D not resolved. Germline loops: CDR1 DFQATT, CDR2 SNEGSKA (reference sequence). CDR3 size: 11 residues. The V gene lost 4 bases and the J gene lost 1 base, with 4 bases spanning the gap. CDR3 coding DNA: TGCAGTGCTAAAGAGAACACTGAAGCTTTCTTT. Its translation: CSAKENTEAFF.

J is TRBJ2-7 and V is TRBV24-1; TRBD1 matches at 8 bases. V lost 3 bases to trimming and J lost 3 bases; unmatched junction nucleotides: 6. This CDR3 has 15 amino acids. The germline gives CDR1 KGHDR, CDR2 SFDVKD. DNA for the CDR3: TGTGCCACCAGTGATCAAGGAGACAGGGGCTACGAGCAGTACTTC. Translation gives CATSDQGDRGYEQYF.

This clonotype was detected only a few times. V gene TRBV12-3 or TRBV12-4 combines with J gene TRBJ1-4; maybe TRBD1 (6 bases). The V gene lost 6 bases and the J gene lost 10 bases, with 15 bases spanning the gap. This CDR3 region has 13 residues. The CDR3 is CASRWGAQGKLFF. CDR3 in DNA: TGTGCCAGCAGATGGGGGGCGCAGGGAAAACTGTTTTTT.

The V gene is TRBV4-3, the J gene TRBJ2-1; 7 nucleotides agree with TRBD2. CDR3 length: 15 residues. Germline V CDR1 and CDR2: LGHNA, YSLEER. V lost 0 bases and J lost 2; bases outside the gene matches: 1. CDR3 residues: CASSQESGTYNEQFF. The CDR3, as DNA: TGCGCCAGCAGCCAAGAAAGCGGGACCTACAATGAGCAGTTCTTC.

The J gene is TRBJ1-5, the V gene TRBV9; D possibly corresponds to TRBD1 (6 bases). Germline values: CDR1 SGDLS, CDR2 YYNGEE. The CDR3 sequence is 14 residues long. V lost 0 bases and J 3 bases, leaving 7 bases between the germline ends. The CDR3, as DNA: TGTGCCAGCAGCGTAGGGACAGTCAATCAGCCCCAGCATTTT. Translating it yields CASSVGTVNQPQHF.

The CDR3 here is CASSLGGSGSGTDTQYF. The CDR3 bases are TGTGCCAGCAGTTTAGGTGGTAGCGGGAGTGGCACAGATACGCAGTATTTT. The chain combines TRBV27 with TRBJ2-3; 9 nucleotides line up with TRBD2. Per the germline V gene, CDR1 is MNHEY and CDR2 is SMNVEV (reference sequence). The CDR3 is 17 residues long. Trimming removed 2 bases from V and 1 base from J; junction bases left unmatched: 7.

This clonotype was picked up one time. The CDR3 region is CASSPGKVTGLNTEAFF. CDR3 in DNA: TGTGCCAGCTCACCAGGGAAGGTTACAGGATTGAACACTGAAGCTTTCTTT. The V call is TRBV18, the J call TRBJ1-1; maybe TRBD1 (5 bases). This CDR3 is 17 amino acids long. The V end lost 2 bases, the J end lost 0 bases, and 16 bases lay between the germline ends. Germline CDR1 and CDR2: KGHSH and LQKENI.

The chain is built from TRBV29-1 and TRBJ1-1; 10 positions agree with TRBD1. CDR1 and CDR2 from the germline V gene are SQVTM and ANQGSEA. The CDR3 consists of 15 residues. Germline trimming cut 6 bases from V and 0 bases from J; bases unmatched to any gene: 7. The DNA for the CDR3 is TGCAGCGTCGTCTGGACAGGGGGGATGAACACTGAAGCTTTCTTT. Its translation is CSVVWTGGMNTEAFF. The variable domain in full, with the rest retrieved from reference TRBV29-1 and TRBJ1-1, is SAVISQKPSRDICQRGTSLTIQCQVDSQVTMMFWYRQQPGQSLTLIATANQGSEATYESGFVIDKFPISRPNLTFSTLTVSNMSPEDSSIYLCSVVWTGGMNTEAFFGQGTRLTVV.

This clonotype was observed a few times. The chain has TRBV12-3 or TRBV12-4 and TRBJ1-2; D not resolved. Trimming removed 5 bases at V and 3 bases at J, with 7 bases between. This CDR3 region has 12 residues. The CDR3 here is CASSLADYGYTF. The CDR3 bases are TGTGCCAGCAGTCTCGCCGACTATGGCTACACCTTC.

The chain has TRBV5-5 and TRBJ2-1; D call uncertain. Germline CDR1 SGHKS, CDR2 YYEKEE (reference sequence). The CDR3 is 15 amino acids. V lost 1 base, J lost 8 bases, and 16 bases lay in between. The CDR3 here is CASSLYSAAEDEQFF. DNA for the CDR3: TGTGCCAGCAGCTTGTACTCTGCCGCAGAGGATGAGCAGTTCTTC.

The chain employs TRBV10-3 and TRBJ1-2; TRBD1 matches at 8 bases. The junction had 0 bases not matched to a gene; V was cut back by 4 bases and J by 5 bases. In germline, CDR1 is ENHRY, CDR2 SYGVKD. This CDR3 is built from 12 residues. The CDR3 is CAISGQGYGYTF. CDR3 nucleotide sequence: TGTGCCATCAGTGGACAGGGGTATGGCTACACCTTC.